The 12 T cell receptor beta chains below come from one sample, sequenced in a study of T-cell reconstitution after alpha-beta-depleted transplantation in children. Unique molecular identifiers featured in how the TCRbeta library was prepared. TCRdb independently ran MiXCR on the PCR reads; one entry per CDR3 protein. The repertoire holds about 180,000 distinct CDR3 sequences, with more than 9.5% as singletons. Sequenced material: PBMCs, taken before TCRalphabeta/CD19-depleted stem cell transplant. The receptors originated from a boy aged 2-9 years with acute myeloid leukemia, due to receive a stem cell transplant.

This clonotype was seen at least ten times. This chain connects TRBV21-1 to TRBJ2-7; the D segment call TRBD1 is taken from the table without a DNA check. TRBV21-1 is a pseudogene segment. This CDR3 contains 15 residues. Written as DNA, the CDR3 is TGTGCCAGCAGCAAACGGGAAAGGGATGCCCCCGAGCAGTACGTC. It encodes CASSKRERDAPEQYV.

This clonotype was counted many times. This chain uses TRBV7-9 with TRBJ2-7; 11 nucleotides align to TRBD2. CDR3 length: 14 amino acids. The ends lost 6 bases at V and 3 bases at J; junction bases unmatched: 4. Germline V CDR1 and CDR2: SEHNR, FQNEAQ (reference sequence). CDR3 in DNA: TGTGCCAGCAGGCGTCTAGCGGGGGGCTACGAGCAGTACTTC. Residues: CASRRLAGGYEQYF.

This clonotype was counted many times. The chain joins TRBV20-1 to TRBJ1-1; D may be TRBD1 (5 bases). Trimming pared 8 bases from V and 7 bases from J, leaving 14 bases between. This CDR3 is 11 amino acids long. CDR1 and CDR2 from the germline V gene are DFQATT and SNEGSKA (reference sequence). The CDR3 DNA is TGCAGTACCGGGACCACGATTGAAGCTTTCTTT. Residues: CSTGTTIEAFF.

The V gene is TRBV12-3 or TRBV12-4, the J gene TRBJ2-5, with 8 nucleotides matching TRBD1. This CDR3 has 13 amino acids. V dropped 5 bases and J dropped 3; count of bases not matched to a gene: 2. CDR3 region: CASSPQGEETQYF. The CDR3 coding sequence is TGTGCCAGCAGTCCACAGGGGGAAGAGACCCAGTACTTC.

This clonotype was counted many times. The V and J genes are TRBV5-1 and TRBJ2-2; maybe TRBD1 (5 bases). The CDR3 has 14 residues. Germline V CDR1 and CDR2: SGHRS, YFSETQ. V was clipped by 1 base and J by 7 bases, with 11 bases between them. The CDR3 spells CASSLLSRGGELFF. The CDR3 DNA reads as TGCGCCAGCAGCTTGTTATCAAGGGGCGGGGAGCTGTTTTTT.

This clonotype was found many times. V and J are TRBV4-1 and TRBJ2-1; 11 bases are shared with TRBD2. This CDR3 contains 19 residues. CDR1 and CDR2 (germline): MGHRA, YSYEKL. V lost 8 bases to trimming and J lost 8 bases; unmatched junction nucleotides: 23. The CDR3 nucleotides are TGCGCCAGCCAAGATATTAGGCTAGCGGGGGGTAAATGGGCGGATGAGCAGTTCTTC. Translation gives CASQDIRLAGGKWADEQFF.

This clonotype was counted at least ten times. The J gene is TRBJ1-2, the V gene TRBV6-2 or TRBV6-3; D remains unclear. Germline-derived CDR1 and CDR2 are MNHEY and SVGEGT. V dropped 7 bases and J dropped 0 bases, with 15 bases sitting between them. This CDR3 has 15 residues. This CDR3 reads CASTKWEEANYGYTF. For the CDR3, the DNA is TGTGCCAGCACCAAATGGGAAGAAGCTAACTATGGCTACACCTTC.

At least ten counts were recorded for this clonotype. Here the CDR3 reads CASSRQGTSGPYEQYF. The CDR3, as DNA: TGTGCCAGCAGCCGACAGGGGACTAGCGGACCCTACGAGCAGTACTTC. The chain employs TRBV3-1 and TRBJ2-7; 11 bases are shared with TRBD2. The CDR3 totals 16 residues. Germline CDR1 LGHDT, CDR2 YNNKEL (reference sequence). Losses at the gene ends were 4 bases for V and 2 bases for J; bases not matched to a gene: 7.

This clonotype was recorded at least ten times. The CDR3 coding sequence is TGTGCCAGCAGTGGGAGCCCGAGGATTCCTAACTATGGCTACACCTTC. Translating gives CASSGSPRIPNYGYTF. The chain uses TRBV12-3 or TRBV12-4 and TRBJ1-2; D gene uncertain. This CDR3 has 16 amino acids. V was shortened by 5 bases and J by 0 bases, with 16 bases between the two germline ends.

This clonotype was found many times. The rearrangement uses TRBV20-1 and TRBJ2-3; the D gene is possibly TRBD2 (5 bases). Trimming shortened V by 3 bases and J by 4 bases, and 8 bases separated the two germline ends. The CDR3 spans 12 residues. The germline V gene has CDR1 DFQATT and CDR2 SNEGSKA (reference sequence). This CDR3 is CSASLASDTQYF. The CDR3 DNA sequence: TGCAGTGCTAGCCTAGCCTCAGATACGCAGTATTTT.

This clonotype was counted at least ten times. V usage is TRBV27 and J usage is TRBJ1-5; TRBD1 matches 7 bases. CDR1 is MNHEY and CDR2 is SMNVEV in the germline V gene (reference sequence). The CDR3 spans 14 residues. With 3 bases clipped from V and 7 bases from J, the junction kept 6 bases outside the gene matches. As DNA, the CDR3 is TGTGCCAGCAGTTTTCGACAGGGTAGCCAGCCCCAGCATTTT. Its protein product is CASSFRQGSQPQHF.

This clonotype was counted many times. The genes are TRBV20-1 and TRBJ2-7; perhaps TRBD2 as D (6 bases). This CDR3 spans 16 amino acids. The germline V gene encodes CDR1 DFQATT and CDR2 SNEGSKA (reference sequence). Trimming took 3 bases from V and 2 from J, leaving 20 bases between them. CDR3 sequence (DNA): TGCAGTGCTAGGCTATTGGAGGGCGCTCACCCCTACGAGCAGTACTTC. Amino acid sequence: CSARLLEGAHPYEQYF.